The next 12 T cell receptor beta chains were all read from a single sample in a study of CD8+ T cells in alopecia areata (dated by TCRdb to the late 2010s). The time point label for this specimen denotes: baseline before oral tofacitinib. Library preparation employed the immunoSEQ multiplex PCR assay. For TCR sequencing, RNA was extracted from every sample and reverse transcribed into cDNA to serve as template. This is the immuneACCESS table as TCRdb keeps it, with only in-frame sequences that have V and J called. A part of the clones is gone; compared with another copy, unresolved V genes explain less than half, and the rest is unexplained. The sample data list about 180,000 clones, and 50% to 70% of these were observed just once. The leading ten clones occupy around 1.6% of the sample. Sample: CD4+ T cells sorted from blood, taken at week 0. These receptors originate from a human donor with alopecia areata.

The rearrangement uses TRBV30 and TRBJ2-1; TRBD2 matches at 14 bases. J gave up 8 bases and V 0 bases, and 0 bases lay outside the gene matches. The CDR3 runs to 14 residues. The V gene's germline CDR1 is GTSNPN and CDR2 SVGIG (reference sequence). The CDR3 protein is CAWSVGLAGDEQFF. CDR3 nucleotides: TGTGCCTGGAGTGTGGGACTAGCGGGGGATGAGCAGTTCTTC.

The chain combines TRBV29-1 with TRBJ2-3; D gene ambiguous. There are 11 residues in the CDR3. Looked up from germline, CDR1 is SQVTM and CDR2 is ANQGSEA. V dropped 5 bases and J dropped 4 bases, with 7 bases sitting between them. The CDR3 sequence: CSVPRADTQYF. The CDR3 nucleotides are TGCAGCGTTCCAAGGGCAGATACGCAGTATTTT.

V and J are TRBV2 and TRBJ2-3; D possibly matches TRBD1 or TRBD2 (5 bases each). The CDR3 sequence is 18 residues long. Trimming took off 4 bases at V and 1 base at J, with 21 bases between the two ends. The germline gives CDR1 SNHLY, CDR2 FYNNEI. CDR3 sequence reads: CASSANQLRDLRTDTQYF. CDR3 DNA sequence: TGTGCCAGCAGTGCAAACCAGCTCCGGGACCTCCGCACAGATACGCAGTATTTT.

The chain recombines TRBV7-2 with TRBJ2-5; D unclear. CDR3 length: 13 amino acids. Deletions cut 3 bases from V and 5 bases from J, with 10 bases between. The germline gives CDR1 SGHTA, CDR2 FQGNSA. CDR3 nucleotides: TGTGCCAGCAGCTTGATAATGCGGGAGACCCAGTACTTC. This gives the protein CASSLIMRETQYF.

This clone was seen only a few times. The V call is TRBV5-4, the J call TRBJ2-7; no reliable D call. Germline V gene sequence: CDR1 SGHNT, CDR2 YYREEE (reference sequence). Deletions cut 2 bases from V and 1 base from J, with 7 bases between. This CDR3 region has 13 residues. CDR3 sequence: CASSFPGSYEQYF. Written as DNA, the CDR3 is TGTGCCAGCAGCTTCCCGGGTTCCTACGAGCAGTACTTC.

V is TRBV5-1 and J is TRBJ2-3; D is unclear. V lost 3 bases, J lost 6 bases, and 17 bases lay in between. The germline gives CDR1 SGHRS, CDR2 YFSETQ. There are 15 residues in the CDR3. The CDR3 sequence is CASSSQMGSADTQYF. The CDR3 bases are TGCGCCAGCAGCTCCCAGATGGGGTCGGCGGATACGCAGTATTTT.

This clone showed up just a few times. The V gene is TRBV7-9, the J gene TRBJ2-2; 8 bases match TRBD1. Germline CDR1 SEHNR, CDR2 FQNEAQ (reference sequence). The CDR3 is made up of 13 amino acids. The junction had 7 bases not matched to a gene; V was cut back by 8 bases and J by 8 bases. The CDR3 here is CASSQGETGELFF. The CDR3 bases are TGTGCCAGCTCACAGGGGGAGACGGGGGAGCTGTTTTTT.

The rearrangement joins TRBV30 to TRBJ2-2; D not resolved. Germline CDR1 and CDR2: GTSNPN and SVGIG (reference sequence). The CDR3 extends over 16 amino acids. Trimming shortened V by 0 bases and J by 1 base, and 12 bases separated the two germline ends. CDR3 sequence reads: CAWSVWQPMNTGELFF. The CDR3 region has the DNA TGTGCCTGGAGTGTCTGGCAGCCAATGAACACCGGGGAGCTGTTTTTT.

This clone has just a few counts. This chain joins TRBV5-1 and TRBJ2-3; D is possibly TRBD1 (6 bases). V gave up 4 bases and J gave up 2 bases, with 11 bases separating them. The CDR3 consists of 14 residues. Germline V lookup: CDR1 SGHRS, CDR2 YFSETQ. CDR3 nucleotides: TGCGCCAGCAGCGAGCAGGGGCTCACAGATACGCAGTATTTT. Translating gives CASSEQGLTDTQYF. Using reference TRBV5-1 and TRBJ2-3 for the parts outside the CDR3, the full variable domain is KAGVTQTPRYLIKTRGQQVTLSCSPISGHRSVSWYQQTPGQGLQFLFEYFSETQRNKGNFPGRFSGRQFSNSRSEMNVSTLELGDSALYLCASSEQGLTDTQYFGPGTRLTVL.

J is TRBJ2-3 and V is TRBV6-6; 7 bases fit TRBD1. CDR1 and CDR2 from the germline V gene are MNHNY and SVGAGI (reference sequence). The CDR3 length is 13 residues. J gave up 10 bases and V 4 bases, and 8 bases lay outside the gene matches. In nucleotides, the CDR3 is TGTGCCAGCAGTTTGCCCGACAGGGTAGCGCAGTATTTT. It encodes CASSLPDRVAQYF.

This clone was observed a handful of times. The V and J genes are TRBV29-1 and TRBJ2-3; 7 nucleotides align to TRBD2. The CDR3 is 17 residues long. Per germline, CDR1 SQVTM and CDR2 ANQGSEA. Germline trimming cut 4 bases from V and 0 bases from J; bases unmatched to any gene: 13. DNA of the CDR3: TGCAGCGTTGGACCGTCTGCTGGCGGGGGTAGCACAGATACGCAGTATTTT. Amino acids: CSVGPSAGGGSTDTQYF.

Written as DNA, the CDR3 is TGTGCCTGGAAGGGGTGGGGGAACACTGAAGCTTTCTTT. Its protein is CAWKGWGNTEAFF. V and J are TRBV30 and TRBJ1-1; perhaps TRBD1 as D (5 bases). Germline V gene lookup returns CDR1 GTSNPN and CDR2 SVGIG (reference sequence). Trimming took 4 bases from V and 1 from J, leaving 10 bases between them. The CDR3 loop spans 13 amino acids. The full variable domain, completed using reference TRBV30 and TRBJ1-1, is SQTIHQWPATLVQPVGSPLSLECTVEGTSNPNLYWYRQAAGRGLQLLFYSVGIGQISSEVPQNLSASRPQDRQFILSSKKLLLSDSGFYLCAWKGWGNTEAFFGQGTRLTVV.